A single sample gave rise to the 7 T cell receptor beta chains below, sequenced in a study of glioma-infiltrating T cells after dendritic cell vaccination. Time point in this sample: after dendritic cell vaccination, including at tumor progression/relapse. Profiled with immunoSEQ multiplex PCR; TCRdb holds only in-frame clones, not every one. The sample contains approximately 24,000 clones, roughly nine tenths of which appear only once. This specimen was blood, taken after dendritic cell vaccination. Every receptor here comes from a human donor with glioblastoma.

About this clone itself: The sample holds other DNA sequences that translate to the same CDR3. Here the CDR3 DNA reads TGTGCCAGCAGCTTAGGGCAGGGAGGAGCCGAGCAGTACTTC. This encodes CASSLGQGGAEQYF. The chain has TRBV7-8 and TRBJ2-7, with a possible D match to TRBD2 (6 bases). Germline V gives CDR1 SGHVS, CDR2 FQNEAQ. Trimming pared 1 base from V and 6 bases from J, leaving 13 bases between. The CDR3 contains 14 residues.

CDR3 sequence: CASSSTGGVGELFF. The CDR3 nucleotides read TGCGCCAGCAGCTCCACAGGGGGCGTCGGGGAGCTGTTTTTT. The gene calls are TRBV5-1 and TRBJ2-2; 9 bases map to TRBD1. The CDR3 extends over 14 amino acids. After removal of 3 bases from V and 7 bases from J, the junction contained 4 bases not matched to a gene. Germline lookup yields CDR1 SGHRS and CDR2 YFSETQ.

The chain recombines TRBV2 with TRBJ1-5; 8 bases are a match to TRBD1. With V trimmed by 2 bases and J by 0 bases, 12 bases remained unmatched. The germline CDR1 and CDR2 sequences are SNHLY and FYNNEI. The CDR3 has 19 residues. CDR3 nucleotide sequence: TGTGCCAGCAGTGAATCGGGCAGGGGGCCTGGATATAGCAATCAGCCCCAGCATTTT. Its protein product is CASSESGRGPGYSNQPQHF.

The V call is TRBV21-1, the J call TRBJ2-7; the table's D call, TRBD1, has no DNA check behind it. TRBV21-1 is labeled a pseudogene. The CDR3 is made up of 15 amino acids. The CDR3 DNA reads as TGTGCCAGCAGCGTCCGGGACAGGCTCCCGGACGAGCAGTACTTC. Its translation: CASSVRDRLPDEQYF.

The rearrangement joins TRBV27 to TRBJ2-1, with TRBD1 identical over 7 bases. The length of the CDR3 is 14 residues. After removal of 3 bases from V and 6 bases from J, the junction contained 5 bases not matched to a gene. The germline CDR1 and CDR2 sequences are MNHEY and SMNVEV (reference sequence). CDR3 coding DNA: TGTGCCAGCAGTTTGACAGGGCTTTTCAATGAGCAGTTCTTC. Amino acids: CASSLTGLFNEQFF.

The chain couples TRBV19 to TRBJ2-7; possibly TRBD1 for D (5 bases). The CDR3 runs 14 residues. Germline V gene sequence: CDR1 LNHDA, CDR2 SQIVND (reference sequence). Trimming took off 3 bases at V and 0 bases at J, with 9 bases between the two ends. For the CDR3, the DNA is TGTGCCAGTAGTATGCAGACAGACTCCTACGAGCAGTACTTC. It translates to CASSMQTDSYEQYF. Drawing the rest from reference TRBV19 and TRBJ2-7, the complete variable domain is DGGITQSPKYLFRKEGQNVTLSCEQNLNHDAMYWYRQDPGQGLRLIYYSQIVNDFQKGDIAEGYSVSREKKESFPLTVTSAQKNPTAFYLCASSMQTDSYEQYFGPGTRLTVT.

The J gene is TRBJ2-1, the V gene TRBV7-8; 12 nucleotides match TRBD2. The CDR3 length is 18 residues. Trimming took 5 bases from V and 0 from J; bases not matched to a gene: 8. Germline CDR1 and CDR2: SGHVS and FQNEAQ. The CDR3, as DNA: TGTGCCAGCAGCCGTGGGACTAGCGGGCGCAGCTCCTACAATGAGCAGTTCTTC. Protein sequence: CASSRGTSGRSSYNEQFF.